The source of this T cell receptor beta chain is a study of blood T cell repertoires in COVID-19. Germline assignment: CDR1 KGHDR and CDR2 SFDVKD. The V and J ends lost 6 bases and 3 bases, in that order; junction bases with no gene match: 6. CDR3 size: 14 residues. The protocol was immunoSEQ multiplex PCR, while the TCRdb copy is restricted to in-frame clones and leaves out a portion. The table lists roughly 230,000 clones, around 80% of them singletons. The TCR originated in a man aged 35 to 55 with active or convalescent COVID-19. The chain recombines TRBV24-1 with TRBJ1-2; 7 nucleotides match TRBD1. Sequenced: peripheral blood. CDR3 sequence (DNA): TGTGCCACCAGTAATAGGGGGCGCGACTATGGCTACACCTTC. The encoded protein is CATSNRGRDYGYTF.